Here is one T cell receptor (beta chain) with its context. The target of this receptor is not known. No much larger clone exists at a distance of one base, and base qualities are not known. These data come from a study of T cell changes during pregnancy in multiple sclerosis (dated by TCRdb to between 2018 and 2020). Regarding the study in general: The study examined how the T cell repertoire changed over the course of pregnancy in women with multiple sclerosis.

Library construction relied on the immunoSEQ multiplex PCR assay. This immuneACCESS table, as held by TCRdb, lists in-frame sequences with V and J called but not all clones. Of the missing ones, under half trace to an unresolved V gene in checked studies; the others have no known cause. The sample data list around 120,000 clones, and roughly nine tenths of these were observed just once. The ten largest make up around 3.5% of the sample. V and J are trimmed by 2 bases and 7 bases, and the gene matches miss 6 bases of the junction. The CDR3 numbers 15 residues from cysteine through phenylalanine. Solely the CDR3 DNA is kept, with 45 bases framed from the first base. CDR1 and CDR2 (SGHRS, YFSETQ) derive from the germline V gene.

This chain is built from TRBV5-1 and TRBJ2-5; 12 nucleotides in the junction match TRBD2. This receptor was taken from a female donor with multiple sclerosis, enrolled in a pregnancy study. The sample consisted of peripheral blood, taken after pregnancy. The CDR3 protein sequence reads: CASSFTSGGLATQYF. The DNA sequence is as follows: TGCGCCAGCAGCTTTACTAGCGGGGGGTTGGCGACCCAGTACTTC.